This is a list of T cell receptor beta chains from one sample in a study of CD8+CD57+ T cells in acquired aplastic anemia. MiXCR, applied by TCRdb to the reads, yields one record per CDR3 protein. The sample contains 160,000 or so distinct CDR3 sequences, 71% of which appear only once. The specimen was sorted CD4+, CD8+, or CD8+CD57+ T cells (not recorded which) from PBMCs. All receptors derive from a human donor with aplastic anemia. Both conserved end residues are part of each CDR3. Fields, in order: J gene, clone size, V gene, D gene, CDR3 protein, CDR3 DNA. The D gene is left open where the match is weak. Where a row states a size, it is once, few, many or the class of an expanded clone; other rows omit it.

TRBJ1-1	-	TRBV7-9	-	CASSSRTVRANTEAFF	TGTGCCAGCAGCTCGCGGACAGTTAGGGCGAACACTGAAGCTTTCTTT
TRBJ2-7	few	TRBV7-2	-	CASSLGGTTYEQYF	TGTGCCAGCAGCTTGGGTGGCACGACCTACGAGCAGTACTTC
TRBJ1-2	-	TRBV2	-	CASNDVEYGYTF	TGTGCCAGCAATGACGTCGAGTATGGCTACACCTTC
TRBJ1-6	-	TRBV19	-	CASLRGLNSPLHF	TGTGCCAGTCTAAGGGGACTTAATTCACCCCTCCACTTT
TRBJ2-1	once	TRBV24-1	-	CATSLASYNEQFF	TGTGCCACCAGTCTAGCTTCCTACAATGAGCAGTTCTTC
TRBJ2-7	-	TRBV10-1	TRBD1	CASSLGTAREQYF	TGTGCCAGCAGCCTCGGGACAGCTAGAGAGCAGTACTTC
TRBJ2-2	-	TRBV12-3/TRBV12-4	TRBD1	CASNFYGTGVFAGELFF	TGTGCCAGCAATTTCTACGGGACAGGGGTTTTCGCCGGGGAGCTGTTTTTT
TRBJ1-2	few	TRBV2	TRBD1	CASSPDRGYTF	TGTGCCAGCAGTCCGGACAGGGGCTACACCTTC
TRBJ2-3	many	TRBV15	TRBD2	CATSRGSGGATDTQYF	TGTGCCACCAGCAGAGGTAGCGGGGGGGCCACAGATACGCAGTATTTT
TRBJ1-1	-	TRBV2	-	CASTFRVFNTEAFF	TGTGCCAGCACGTTCAGGGTTTTTAACACTGAAGCTTTCTTT
TRBJ1-4	-	TRBV9	-	CASSGDATNEKLFF	TGTGCCAGCAGCGGGGATGCAACTAATGAAAAACTGTTTTTT
TRBJ2-1	once	TRBV20-1	-	CSAPEAGIAYNEQFF	TGCAGTGCCCCTGAGGCGGGTATAGCGTACAATGAGCAGTTCTTC
TRBJ1-3	few	TRBV25-1	-	CASSQTGSGNTIYF	TGTGCCAGCAGCCAGACAGGCTCTGGAAACACCATATATTTT
TRBJ2-3	-	TRBV10-2	-	CASSGGRGSTDTQYF	TGCGCCAGCAGTGGAGGTAGAGGTAGCACAGATACGCAGTATTTT
TRBJ2-3	-	TRBV19	TRBD2	CASSTLTSGGADTQYF	TGTGCCAGTAGCACCCTCACTAGCGGGGGGGCAGATACGCAGTATTTT
TRBJ2-7	few	TRBV20-1	TRBD2	CSARLAGGAYEQYF	TGCAGTGCTAGACTAGCGGGGGGGGCCTACGAGCAGTACTTC
TRBJ2-7	-	TRBV20-1	TRBD2	CSARSQLAGGRGYEQYF	TGCAGTGCTAGATCCCAACTAGCGGGGGGTAGGGGCTACGAGCAGTACTTC
TRBJ1-4	few	TRBV11-2	-	CASSPGPLEKLFF	TGTGCCAGCAGCCCCGGTCCACTAGAAAAACTGTTTTTT
TRBJ2-1	-	TRBV20-1	-	CRQGGDYNEQFF	TGCAGGCAAGGGGGGGACTACAATGAGCAGTTCTTC
TRBJ2-3	once	TRBV10-1	-	CASSPGVGTQYF	TGCGCCAGCAGTCCAGGGGTCGGTACGCAGTATTTT
TRBJ1-5	-	TRBV24-1	TRBD1	CATQGADSNQPQHF	TGTGCCACACAGGGGGCGGATAGCAATCAGCCCCAGCATTTT
TRBJ1-1	-	TRBV2	-	CASSDTLGGTEAFF	TGTGCCAGCAGCGACACCTTGGGGGGGACTGAAGCTTTCTTT
TRBJ1-6	-	TRBV9	-	CASSVEVASPLHF	TGTGCCAGCAGCGTAGAGGTGGCTTCACCCCTCCACTTT
TRBJ2-5	-	TRBV11-2	TRBD2	CASSPKYGLAGGETQYF	TGTGCCAGCAGCCCAAAGTACGGACTAGCGGGAGGAGAGACCCAGTACTTC
TRBJ1-5	-	TRBV11-3	-	CASSQVGTSNQPQHF	TGTGCCAGCAGCCAAGTCGGGACTAGCAATCAGCCCCAGCATTTT
TRBJ2-1	-	TRBV7-3	TRBD2	CASSQEGGGADEQFF	TGTGCCAGCAGTCAAGAGGGCGGGGGGGCCGATGAGCAGTTCTTC